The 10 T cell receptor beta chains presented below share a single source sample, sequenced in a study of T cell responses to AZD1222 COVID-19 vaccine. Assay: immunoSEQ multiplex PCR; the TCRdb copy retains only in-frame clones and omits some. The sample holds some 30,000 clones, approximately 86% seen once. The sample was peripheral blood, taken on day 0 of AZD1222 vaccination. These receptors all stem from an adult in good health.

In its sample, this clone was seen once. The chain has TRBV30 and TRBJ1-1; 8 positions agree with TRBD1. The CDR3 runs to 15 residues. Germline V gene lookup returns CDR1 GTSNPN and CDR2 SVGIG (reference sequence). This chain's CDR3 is CASKAPRDRSNEAFF. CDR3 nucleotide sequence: TGTGCTTCCAAAGCTCCCCGGGACAGGTCCAATGAAGCTTTCTTT.

The CDR3 here is CAGTSGGGSYNEQFF. The CDR3, as DNA: TGTGCCGGGACTAGCGGGGGAGGCTCCTACAATGAGCAGTTCTTC. V gene TRBV30 combines with J gene TRBJ2-1, with TRBD2 matching 14 bases. CDR1 is GTSNPN, CDR2 SVGIG, per germline (reference sequence). J was trimmed by 0 bases and V by 8 bases; bases with no gene match: 3. The CDR3 runs to 15 residues.

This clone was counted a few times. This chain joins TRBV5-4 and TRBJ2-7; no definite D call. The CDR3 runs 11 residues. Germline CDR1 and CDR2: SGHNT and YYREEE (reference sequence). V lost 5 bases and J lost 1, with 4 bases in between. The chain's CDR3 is CASSSSYEQYF. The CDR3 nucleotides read TGTGCCAGCAGTTCGTCCTACGAGCAGTACTTC.

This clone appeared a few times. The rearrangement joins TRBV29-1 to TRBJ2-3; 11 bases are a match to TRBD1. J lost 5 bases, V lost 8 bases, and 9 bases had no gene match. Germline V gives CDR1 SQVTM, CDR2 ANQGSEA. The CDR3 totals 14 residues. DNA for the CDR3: TGCAGCTCCTCCGGGGACAGGGGGGAAGATACGCAGTATTTT. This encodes CSSSGDRGEDTQYF.

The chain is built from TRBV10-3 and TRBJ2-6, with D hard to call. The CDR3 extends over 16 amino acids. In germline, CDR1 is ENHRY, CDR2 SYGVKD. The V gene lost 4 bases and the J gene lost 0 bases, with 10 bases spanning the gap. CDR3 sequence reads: CAISAGQTSGANVLTF. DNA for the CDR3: TGTGCCATCAGTGCAGGCCAAACCTCTGGGGCCAACGTCCTGACTTTC.

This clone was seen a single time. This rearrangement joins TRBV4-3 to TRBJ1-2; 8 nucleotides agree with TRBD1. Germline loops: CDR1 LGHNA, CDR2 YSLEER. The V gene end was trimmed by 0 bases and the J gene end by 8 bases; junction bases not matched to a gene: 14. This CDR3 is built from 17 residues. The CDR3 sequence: CASSQDTGGLGIRGYTF. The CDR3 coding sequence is TGCGCCAGCAGCCAAGATACAGGGGGTCTTGGAATTCGGGGCTACACCTTC.

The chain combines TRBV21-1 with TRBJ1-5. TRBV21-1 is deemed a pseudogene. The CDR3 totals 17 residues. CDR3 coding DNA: TGTGCCAGTAGCGCTCCACACGGGGCCAGGATGGAGCAGCCCCAGCATTTT. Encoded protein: CASSAPHGARMEQPQHF.

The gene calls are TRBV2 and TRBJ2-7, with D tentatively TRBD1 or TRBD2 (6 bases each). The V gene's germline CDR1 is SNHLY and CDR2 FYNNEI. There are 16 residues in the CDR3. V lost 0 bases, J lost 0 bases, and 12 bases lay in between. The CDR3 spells CASSEAGGYSSYEQYF. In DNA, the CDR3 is TGTGCCAGCAGTGAAGCAGGGGGGTATAGCTCCTACGAGCAGTACTTC.

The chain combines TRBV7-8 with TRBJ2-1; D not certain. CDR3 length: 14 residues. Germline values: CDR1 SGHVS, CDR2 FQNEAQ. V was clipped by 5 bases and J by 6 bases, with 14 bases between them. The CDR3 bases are TGTGCCAGCAGCGCCACAACAGCCTCCAATGAGCAGTTCTTC. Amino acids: CASSATTASNEQFF. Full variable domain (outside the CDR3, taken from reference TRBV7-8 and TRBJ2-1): GAGVSQSPRYKVAKRGQDVALRCDPISGHVSLFWYQQALGQGPEFLTYFQNEAQLDKSGLPSDRFFAERPEGSVSTLKIQRTQQEDSAVYLCASSATTASNEQFFGPGTRLTVL.

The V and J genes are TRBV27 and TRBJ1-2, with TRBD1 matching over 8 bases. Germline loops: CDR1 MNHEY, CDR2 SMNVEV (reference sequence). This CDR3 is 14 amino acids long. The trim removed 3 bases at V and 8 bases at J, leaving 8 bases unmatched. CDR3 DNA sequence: TGTGCCAGCAGTTTCCTGAAACAGGGGGGAGGCTACACCTTC. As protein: CASSFLKQGGGYTF.